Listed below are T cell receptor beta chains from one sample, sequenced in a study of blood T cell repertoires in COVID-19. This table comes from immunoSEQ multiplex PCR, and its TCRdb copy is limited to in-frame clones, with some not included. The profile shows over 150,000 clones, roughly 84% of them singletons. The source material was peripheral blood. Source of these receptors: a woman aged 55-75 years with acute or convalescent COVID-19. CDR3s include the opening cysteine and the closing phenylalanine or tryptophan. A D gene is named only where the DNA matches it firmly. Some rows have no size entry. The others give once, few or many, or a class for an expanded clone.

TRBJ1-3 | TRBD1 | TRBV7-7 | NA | TGTGCTAGCAGCCGGGACAGGGGAAACACCATATATTTT | CASSRDRGNTIYF
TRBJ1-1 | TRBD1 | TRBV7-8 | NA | TGTGCCAGCAGCCGACAGGGCACCACTGAAGCTTTCTTT | CASSRQGTTEAFF
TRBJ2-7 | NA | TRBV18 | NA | TGTGCCAGCTCAGCAGGATACGAGCAGTACTTC | CASSAGYEQYF
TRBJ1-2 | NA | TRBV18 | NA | TGTGCCAGCTCACCTATCGACGGAGCTAACTATGGCTACACCTTC | CASSPIDGANYGYTF
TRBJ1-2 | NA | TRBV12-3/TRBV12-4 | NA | TGTGCCAGCACCCTAGACAGGTCCGAGGGCTACACCTTC | CASTLDRSEGYTF
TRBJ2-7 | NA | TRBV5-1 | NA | TGCGCCAGCAGCGCGGACGGAGGTTTCTACGAGCAGTACTTC | CASSADGGFYEQYF
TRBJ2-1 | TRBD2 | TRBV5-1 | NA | TGCGCCAGCAGCTTGGAGCGGGGGGCCAACAATGAGCAGTTCTTC | CASSLERGANNEQFF
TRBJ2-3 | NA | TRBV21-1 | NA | TGTGCCAGCAGCAAAGTAAGACGGGGATTTTCGAGGACAGATACGCAGTATTTT | CASSKVRRGFSRTDTQYF
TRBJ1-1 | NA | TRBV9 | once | TGTGCCAGCAGCGTAGGGGAGAGGGCGGGCACTGAAGCTTTCTTT | CASSVGERAGTEAFF
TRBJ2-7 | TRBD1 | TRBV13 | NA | TGTGCCAGCAGCCCCCGGGACAGGGTGGGGCAGTACTTC | CASSPRDRVGQYF
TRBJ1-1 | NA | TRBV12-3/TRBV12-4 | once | TGTGCCAGCAGCAGGGTGGGCGACACTGAAGCTTTCTTT | CASSRVGDTEAFF
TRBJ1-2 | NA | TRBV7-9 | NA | TGTGCCAGCAGCCCCCTGACCCAGGGGTATGGCTACACCTTC | CASSPLTQGYGYTF
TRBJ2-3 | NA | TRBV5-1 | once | TGCGCCAGCAGCCCCCTCAGGGCGGCAGTCACAGATACGCAGTATTTT | CASSPLRAAVTDTQYF
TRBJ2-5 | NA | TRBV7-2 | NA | TGTGCCAGCAGCTTAGCGAGATCAGGGGCCCATGAGACCCAGTACTTC | CASSLARSGAHETQYF
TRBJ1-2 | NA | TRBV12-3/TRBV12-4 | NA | TGTGCCAGCAGTTTATCTCTGGGAGGTGGCTACACCTTC | CASSLSLGGGYTF
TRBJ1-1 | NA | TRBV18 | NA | TGTGCCAGCTCAGAGAGTGGGGGCTTCGGTGAAGCTTTCTTT | CASSESGGFGEAFF
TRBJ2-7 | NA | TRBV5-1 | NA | TGCGCCAGCAGCTTGGGATTCGGGGGACCCTCCTACGAGCAGTACTTC | CASSLGFGGPSYEQYF
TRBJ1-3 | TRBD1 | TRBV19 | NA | TGTGCCAGTCAGACAGGGATTCTCTCTGGAAACACCATATATTTT | CASQTGILSGNTIYF
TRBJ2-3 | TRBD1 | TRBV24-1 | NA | TGTGCCACCAGTGATGGCGGGACAGGGGGTATCACAGATACGCAGTATTTT | CATSDGGTGGITDTQYF
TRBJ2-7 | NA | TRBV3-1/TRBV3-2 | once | TGTGCCAGCAGCCAAGATAACGAGCAGTACTTC | CASSQDNEQYF
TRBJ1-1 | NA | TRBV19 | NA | TGTGCCAGTACGGGCAGGGATCGAACTGAAGCTTTCTTT | CASTGRDRTEAFF
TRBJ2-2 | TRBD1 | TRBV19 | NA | TGTGCCAGTAGTAGGGGACAGGGCACCGGGGAGCTGTTTTTT | CASSRGQGTGELFF
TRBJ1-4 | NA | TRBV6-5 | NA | TGTGCCAGCAGTTACTCGAGGTCCAGGGGTGAAAAACTGTTTTTT | CASSYSRSRGEKLFF
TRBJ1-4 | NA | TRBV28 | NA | TGTGCCAGCGCCTCTCCCGGGTCCCCCCGGGAAAAACTGTTTTTT | CASASPGSPREKLFF
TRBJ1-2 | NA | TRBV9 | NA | TGTGCCAGCAGCGAGTCAGGGGTGGATGGCTACACCTTC | CASSESGVDGYTF
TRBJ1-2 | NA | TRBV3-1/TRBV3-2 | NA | TGTGCCAGCAGCCAAGGTACGGGAGCTAACTATGGCTACACCTTC | CASSQGTGANYGYTF
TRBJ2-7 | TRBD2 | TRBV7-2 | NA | TGTGCCAGCAGCAGGACTAGCGGGGGGTCCTACGAGCAGTACTTC | CASSRTSGGSYEQYF
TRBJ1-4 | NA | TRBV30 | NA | TGTGCCTGGAGCCTTTCCGGGAGGAATAATGAAAAACTGTTTTTT | CAWSLSGRNNEKLFF
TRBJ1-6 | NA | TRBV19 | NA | TGTGCCAGTAGTATAGATCGGTGGACAGCCTATAATTCACCCCTCCACTTT | CASSIDRWTAYNSPLHF
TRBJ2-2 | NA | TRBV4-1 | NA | TGCGCCAGCAGCCTATGGGGACAGAACACCGGGGAGCTGTTTTTT | CASSLWGQNTGELFF